A selection of T cell receptor beta chains follows, all from one sample in a study of CD8 T cells in Susac syndrome. From the immunoSEQ multiplex PCR reads, TCRdb called clonotypes with MiXCR, one entry per CDR3 protein. The sample includes more than 85,000 distinct CDR3 sequences, roughly 95% of them seen just once. What was sequenced was CD4+ T cells from PBMCs. The receptors originated from a human donor in good health. The CDR3 runs from the conserved cysteine through the conserved F or W. Each record gives: clone size, D gene, V gene, J gene, CDR3 DNA, CDR3 protein. The D gene is left open where the match is weak. Some rows have no size entry. The others give once, few or many, or a class for an expanded clone.

clone size: NA; D gene: NA; V gene: TRBV4-1; J gene: TRBJ2-3; CDR3 DNA: TGCGCCAGCAGCCCCCTCGGGTCCACAGATACGCAGTATTTT; CDR3 protein: CASSPLGSTDTQYF
clone size: NA; D gene: NA; V gene: TRBV15; J gene: TRBJ2-7; CDR3 DNA: TGTGCCACCAGCAGAGATCAGGGGTACGACGAGCAGTACTTC; CDR3 protein: CATSRDQGYDEQYF
clone size: NA; D gene: TRBD2; V gene: TRBV13; J gene: TRBJ2-3; CDR3 DNA: TGTGCCAGCAGAAGAGGCGGGTCGAGGGAGGGCCTAGATACGCAGTATTTT; CDR3 protein: CASRRGGSREGLDTQYF
clone size: NA; D gene: NA; V gene: TRBV27; J gene: TRBJ1-1; CDR3 DNA: TGTGCCAGCAGTTTCGGGGGGGCCCTGGGCACTGAAGCTTTCTTT; CDR3 protein: CASSFGGALGTEAFF
clone size: NA; D gene: TRBD1; V gene: TRBV7-9; J gene: TRBJ2-6; CDR3 DNA: TGTGCCAGCAGGGCTACCAGGACAGGGGCTCCCTCTGGGGCCAACGTCCTGACTTTC; CDR3 protein: CASRATRTGAPSGANVLTF
clone size: NA; D gene: NA; V gene: TRBV4-1; J gene: TRBJ2-7; CDR3 DNA: TGCGCCAGCAGCCAACCGACTGCCAGCGGTAGCTCCTACGAGCAGTACTTC; CDR3 protein: CASSQPTASGSSYEQYF
clone size: NA; D gene: TRBD2; V gene: TRBV7-2; J gene: TRBJ2-7; CDR3 DNA: TGTGCCAGCAGCTGGGGTGCTAGCGGGCTCACCTACGAGCAGTACTTC; CDR3 protein: CASSWGASGLTYEQYF
clone size: NA; D gene: TRBD2; V gene: TRBV19; J gene: TRBJ2-2; CDR3 DNA: TGTGCCAGTAGGGTTAGCGGGAGTAACCTGGGCGGGGAGCTGTTTTTT; CDR3 protein: CASRVSGSNLGGELFF
clone size: NA; D gene: TRBD1; V gene: TRBV9; J gene: TRBJ2-1; CDR3 DNA: TGTGCCAGCAGCGTAGGGACAGGGTACAATGAGCAGTTCTTC; CDR3 protein: CASSVGTGYNEQFF
clone size: NA; D gene: NA; V gene: TRBV3-1; J gene: TRBJ1-4; CDR3 DNA: TGTGCCAGCAGCCAAGTTAATGAAAAACTGTTTTTT; CDR3 protein: CASSQVNEKLFF
clone size: NA; D gene: TRBD1; V gene: TRBV5-1; J gene: TRBJ2-2; CDR3 DNA: TGCGCCAGCAGCGCGACAGGGGGCGCGGGCACCGGGGAGCTGTTTTTT; CDR3 protein: CASSATGGAGTGELFF
clone size: NA; D gene: NA; V gene: TRBV2; J gene: TRBJ2-2; CDR3 DNA: TGTGCCAGCAGTGAAGCTGGGGCCGGGGAGCTGTTTTTT; CDR3 protein: CASSEAGAGELFF
clone size: NA; D gene: NA; V gene: TRBV5-1; J gene: TRBJ2-6; CDR3 DNA: TGCGCCAGCAGCTTATCACAGGGTTCTGGGGCCAACGTCCTGACTTTC; CDR3 protein: CASSLSQGSGANVLTF
clone size: few; D gene: NA; V gene: TRBV9; J gene: TRBJ2-2; CDR3 DNA: TGTGCCAGCAGCCTCAGGGACACCGGGGAGCTGTTTTTT; CDR3 protein: CASSLRDTGELFF
clone size: NA; D gene: TRBD2; V gene: TRBV2; J gene: TRBJ2-5; CDR3 DNA: TGTGCCAGCAGTGTCCTTGTTCTAGCGGGAGTTCAGTCGCAAGAGACCCAGTACTTC; CDR3 protein: CASSVLVLAGVQSQETQYF
clone size: NA; D gene: NA; V gene: TRBV12-3/TRBV12-4; J gene: TRBJ2-3; CDR3 DNA: TGTGCCAGCAGTTTTAAGCAATGGTCAGATACGCAGTATTTT; CDR3 protein: CASSFKQWSDTQYF